This TCR beta chain came from a study of cytomegalovirus exposure and HLA in healthy donors. This PCR relied on a set of 60 Vbeta primers and 13 Jbeta primers. Only in-frame clones appear in the TCRdb table, and some are missing; sequencing was by immunoSEQ multiplex PCR. The table records over 100,000 clones, 75% to 90% of them present only once. Findings and limits, study-wide: The authors enumerated under 200 TCR beta chains as linked to cytomegalovirus. Immune exposure information available was restricted to CMV serostatus.

Concerning this clone: The target antigen is unknown.

Germline lookup yields CDR1 MNHEY and CDR2 SVGAGI. The CDR3 contains 15 residues. Trimming shortened V by 2 bases and J by 5 bases, and 15 bases separated the two germline ends. The chain employs TRBV6-5 and TRBJ2-5; D possibly corresponds to TRBD2 (6 bases). Source material: PBMCs. The clonotype comes from a man younger than 45 in good health and CMV-seronegative. The CDR3 loop reads CASSYPRGSSETQYF. The CDR3, as DNA: TGTGCCAGCAGTTACCCCCGGGGGTCTTCGGAGACCCAGTACTTC.